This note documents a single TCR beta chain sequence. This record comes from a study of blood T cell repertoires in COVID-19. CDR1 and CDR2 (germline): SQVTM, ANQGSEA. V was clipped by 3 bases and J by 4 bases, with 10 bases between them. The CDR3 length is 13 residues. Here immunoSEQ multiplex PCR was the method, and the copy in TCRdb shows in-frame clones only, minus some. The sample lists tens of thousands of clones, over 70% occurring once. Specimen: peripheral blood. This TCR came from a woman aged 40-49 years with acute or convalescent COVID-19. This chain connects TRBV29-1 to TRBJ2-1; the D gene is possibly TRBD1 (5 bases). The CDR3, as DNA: TGCAGCGTTGACAATGACAGTTACAATGAGCAGTTCTTC. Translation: CSVDNDSYNEQFF.